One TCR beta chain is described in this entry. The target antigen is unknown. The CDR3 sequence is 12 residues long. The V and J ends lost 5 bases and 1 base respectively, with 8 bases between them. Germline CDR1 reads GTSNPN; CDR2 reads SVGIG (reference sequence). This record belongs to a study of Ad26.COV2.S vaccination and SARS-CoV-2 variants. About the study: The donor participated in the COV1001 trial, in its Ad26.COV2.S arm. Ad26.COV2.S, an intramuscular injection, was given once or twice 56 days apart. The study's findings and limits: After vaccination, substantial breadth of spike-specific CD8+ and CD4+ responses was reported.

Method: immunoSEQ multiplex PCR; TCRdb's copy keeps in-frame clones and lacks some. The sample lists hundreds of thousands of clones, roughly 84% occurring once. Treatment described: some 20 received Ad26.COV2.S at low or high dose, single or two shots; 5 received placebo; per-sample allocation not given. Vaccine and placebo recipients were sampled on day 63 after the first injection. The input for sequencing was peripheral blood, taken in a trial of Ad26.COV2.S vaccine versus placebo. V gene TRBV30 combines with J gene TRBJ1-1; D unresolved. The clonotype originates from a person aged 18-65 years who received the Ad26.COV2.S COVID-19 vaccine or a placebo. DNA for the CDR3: TGTGCCTGGGACATCGGGAACACTGAAGCTTTCTTT. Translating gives CAWDIGNTEAFF.